This record concerns one T cell receptor beta chain sequence. CDR1 and CDR2 (germline): SGDLS, YYNGEE. This CDR3 comprises 16 residues. Between the trimmed V and J ends, which lost 4 bases and 0 bases, there was a span of 16 bases. Original handling: Estimated nucleated cell counts came from reference gene primer amplification. Data came from immunoSEQ multiplex PCR; TCRdb stores just in-frame clones and leaves some out. The DNA was the basis for D and trimming; V, J and clone size are from that table. Here the sample spans 250,000 to 350,000 clones, around nine tenths being singletons. The data belong to a study of blood T cell repertoires in COVID-19. About the research overall: The United States, Italy and Spain were the sources of the acute and convalescent COVID-19 samples. Nucleic acid was either cDNA or gDNA, and it came from T cells, B-cell-depleted T cells, or PBMCs.

This clonotype originated in a woman in her sixties with acute or convalescent COVID-19. The sample consisted of peripheral blood. The rearrangement joins TRBV9 to TRBJ1-2; a weak D match, TRBD1 (6 bases). The CDR3 DNA reads as TGTGCCAGCAGCCCCCGGTTAACAGGGACTAACTATGGCTACACCTTC. Translated: CASSPRLTGTNYGYTF.